The 9 T cell receptor beta chains listed next were all sequenced from one sample in a study of blood T cell repertoires in COVID-19. Clones were sequenced by immunoSEQ multiplex PCR, and TCRdb holds only the in-frame ones, with some missing. The data show about 310,000 clones, approximately 86% seen once. The sequencing sample was made of peripheral blood. These receptors were taken from a man aged 65 to 79 with acute or convalescent COVID-19.

J is TRBJ2-3 and V is TRBV28; 10 nucleotides align to TRBD2. Germline values: CDR1 MDHEN, CDR2 SYDVKM. There are 15 residues in the CDR3. J lost 4 bases, V lost 5 bases, and 6 bases had no gene match. The CDR3, as DNA: TGTGCCAGCAGTAGCGGGGGGGCCCCCCCAGATACGCAGTATTTT. Its protein product is CASSSGGAPPDTQYF.

By sample fraction, this clone is large. The chain has TRBV20-1 and TRBJ1-5; a weak D match, TRBD1 (5 bases). The CDR3 length is 15 residues. Germline V gene data show CDR1 as DFQATT and CDR2 as SNEGSKA (reference sequence). Trimming took off 3 bases at V and 6 bases at J, with 18 bases between the two ends. In DNA, the CDR3 is TGCAGTGCTAGTCCCTTAGGGGAGGAGAGTCAGCCCCAGCATTTT. Encoded protein: CSASPLGEESQPQHF.

This clone has a handful of counts. The J gene is TRBJ1-1, the V gene TRBV7-6; TRBD1 matches at 8 bases. Germline assignment: CDR1 SGHVS and CDR2 FNYEAQ. Germline trimming cut 5 bases from V and 0 bases from J; bases unmatched to any gene: 8. This CDR3 is 16 amino acids long. DNA for the CDR3: TGTGCCAGCAGCCCGATGACAGGGGAAATGAACACTGAAGCTTTCTTT. Protein sequence: CASSPMTGEMNTEAFF.

The chain links TRBV19 to TRBJ2-5, with TRBD2 identical over 11 bases. J lost 5 bases, V lost 6 bases, and 8 bases had no gene match. The CDR3 sequence is 15 residues long. The germline CDR1 and CDR2 sequences are LNHDA and SQIVND (reference sequence). CDR3 DNA sequence: TGTGCCAGTAGGGCAACTAGCGGGAGTTGGGAGACCCAGTACTTC. This sequence encodes CASRATSGSWETQYF. Complete variable domain (other parts from reference TRBV19 and TRBJ2-5): DGGITQSPKYLFRKEGQNVTLSCEQNLNHDAMYWYRQDPGQGLRLIYYSQIVNDFQKGDIAEGYSVSREKKESFPLTVTSAQKNPTAFYLCASRATSGSWETQYFGPGTRLLVL.

This rearrangement joins TRBV19 to TRBJ2-2; 10 positions match TRBD2. The CDR3 is 16 amino acids. Trimming took 4 bases from V and 4 from J; bases not matched to a gene: 6. Germline V lookup: CDR1 LNHDA, CDR2 SQIVND (reference sequence). The CDR3 nucleotides are TGTGCCAGTAGTAGGCTAGCGGGGGATGCCACCGGGGAGCTGTTTTTT. Amino acid sequence: CASSRLAGDATGELFF.

The chain is built from TRBV6-5 and TRBJ2-3; 8 bases are shared with TRBD2. There are 14 residues in the CDR3. CDR1 is MNHEY and CDR2 is SVGAGI in the germline V gene. Trimming removed 7 bases from V and 0 bases from J; junction bases left unmatched: 3. For the CDR3, the DNA is TGTGCCAGCACCGGGGGGGGGAGCACAGATACGCAGTATTTT. Translated: CASTGGGSTDTQYF.

This clone showed up just once. This CDR3 is CASRRDWNTEAFF. The CDR3 DNA reads TGTGCCAGCAGGAGGGATTGGAACACTGAAGCTTTCTTT. This chain uses TRBV2 with TRBJ1-1; D ambiguous. This CDR3 is built from 13 residues. Looked up from germline, CDR1 is SNHLY and CDR2 is FYNNEI. Deletions cut 6 bases from V and 1 base from J, with 9 bases between.

This clone was seen a single time. Other DNA sequences in the same sample also yield this CDR3. This chain uses TRBV9 with TRBJ2-5; TRBD2 might be the D (5 bases). Germline V gene sequence: CDR1 SGDLS, CDR2 YYNGEE. The CDR3 sequence is 12 residues long. Trimming cost V 3 bases and J 5 bases, with 8 bases left between them. The CDR3, as DNA: TGTGCCAGCAGCGCCCCGGGGGAGACCCAGTACTTC. Amino acids: CASSAPGETQYF.

This clone was seen a handful of times. J is TRBJ1-5 and V is TRBV4-2, with D maybe TRBD1 (5 bases). Germline V gene lookup returns CDR1 LGHNA and CDR2 YNFKEQ. The CDR3 sequence is 16 residues long. Trimming pared 2 bases from V and 4 bases from J, leaving 15 bases between. The CDR3, as DNA: TGTGCCAGCAGCCAAAGTGGGGGGAGTAGGAATCAGCCCCAGCATTTT. It codes for CASSQSGGSRNQPQHF.